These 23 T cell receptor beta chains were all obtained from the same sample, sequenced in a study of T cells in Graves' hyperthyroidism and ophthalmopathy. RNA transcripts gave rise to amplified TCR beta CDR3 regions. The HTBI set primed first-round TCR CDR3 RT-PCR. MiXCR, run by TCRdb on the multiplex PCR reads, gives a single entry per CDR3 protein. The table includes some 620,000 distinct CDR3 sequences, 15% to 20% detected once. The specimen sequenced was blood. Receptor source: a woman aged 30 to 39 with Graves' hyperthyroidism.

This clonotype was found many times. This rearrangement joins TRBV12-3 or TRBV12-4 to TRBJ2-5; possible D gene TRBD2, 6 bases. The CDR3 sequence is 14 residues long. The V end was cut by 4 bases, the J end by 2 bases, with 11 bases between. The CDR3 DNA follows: TGTGCCAGCAGTTGGGCGGGACTTCAAGAGACCCAGTACTTC. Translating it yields CASSWAGLQETQYF.

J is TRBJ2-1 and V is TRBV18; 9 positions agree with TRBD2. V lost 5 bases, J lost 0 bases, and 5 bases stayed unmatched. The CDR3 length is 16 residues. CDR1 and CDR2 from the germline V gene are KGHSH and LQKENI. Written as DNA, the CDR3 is TGTGCCAGCTCAGCCCGACTAGCGGACTCCTACAATGAGCAGTTCTTC. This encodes CASSARLADSYNEQFF.

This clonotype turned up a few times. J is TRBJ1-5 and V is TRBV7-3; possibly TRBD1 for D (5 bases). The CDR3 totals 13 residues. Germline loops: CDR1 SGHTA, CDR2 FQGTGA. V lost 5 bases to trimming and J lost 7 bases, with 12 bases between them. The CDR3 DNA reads TGTGCCAGCAGCCCCACCTGGGGGCAGCCCCAGCATTTT. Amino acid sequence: CASSPTWGQPQHF.

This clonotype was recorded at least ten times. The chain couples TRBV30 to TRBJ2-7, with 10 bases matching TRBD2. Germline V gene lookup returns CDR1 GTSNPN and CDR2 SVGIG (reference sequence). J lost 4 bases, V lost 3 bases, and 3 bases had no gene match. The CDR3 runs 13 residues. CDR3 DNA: TGTGCCTGGAGAGGGACTAGCGCATACGAGCAGTACTTC. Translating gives CAWRGTSAYEQYF.

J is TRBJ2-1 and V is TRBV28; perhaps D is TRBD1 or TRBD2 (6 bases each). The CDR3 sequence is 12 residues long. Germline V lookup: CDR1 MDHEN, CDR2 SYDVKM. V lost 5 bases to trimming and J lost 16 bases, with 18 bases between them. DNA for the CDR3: TGTGCCAGCAGTATGCCAACAGGAGGGGGTTTCTTC. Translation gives CASSMPTGGGFF.

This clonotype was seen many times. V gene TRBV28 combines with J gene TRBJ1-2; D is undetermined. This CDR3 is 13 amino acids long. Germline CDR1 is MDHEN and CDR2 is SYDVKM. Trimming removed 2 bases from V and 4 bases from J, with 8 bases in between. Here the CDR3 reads CASSLRNRYGYTF. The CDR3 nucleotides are TGTGCCAGCAGTTTAAGGAACCGCTATGGCTACACCTTC.

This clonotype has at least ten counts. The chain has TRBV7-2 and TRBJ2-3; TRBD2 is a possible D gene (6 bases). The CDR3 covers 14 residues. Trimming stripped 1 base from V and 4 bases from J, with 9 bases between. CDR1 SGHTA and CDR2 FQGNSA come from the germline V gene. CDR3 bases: TGTGCCAGCAGCTTAGTTTCGGGGGCAGATACGCAGTATTTT. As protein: CASSLVSGADTQYF. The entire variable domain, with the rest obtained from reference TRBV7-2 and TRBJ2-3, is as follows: GAGVSQSPSNKVTEKGKDVELRCDPISGHTALYWYRQSLGQGLEFLIYFQGNSAPDKSGLPSDRFSAERTGGSVSTLTIQRTQQEDSAVYLCASSLVSGADTQYFGPGTRLTVL.

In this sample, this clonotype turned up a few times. The CDR3 DNA sequence: TGTGCCAGCAGCGTAGAAGCTAGCGGAAGTTCCCGTTACAATGAGCAGTTCTTC. This codes for CASSVEASGSSRYNEQFF. The genes are TRBV9 and TRBJ2-1; TRBD2 matches at 7 bases. With 0 bases clipped from V and 4 bases from J, the junction kept 13 bases outside the gene matches. Germline V gives CDR1 SGDLS, CDR2 YYNGEE. CDR3 size: 18 residues.

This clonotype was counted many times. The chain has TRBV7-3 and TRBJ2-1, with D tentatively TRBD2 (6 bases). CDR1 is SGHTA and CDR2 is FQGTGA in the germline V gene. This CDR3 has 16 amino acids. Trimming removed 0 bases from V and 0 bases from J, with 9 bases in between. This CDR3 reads CASSLTFGGSYNEQFF. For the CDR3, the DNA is TGTGCCAGCAGCTTAACGTTCGGGGGCTCCTACAATGAGCAGTTCTTC.

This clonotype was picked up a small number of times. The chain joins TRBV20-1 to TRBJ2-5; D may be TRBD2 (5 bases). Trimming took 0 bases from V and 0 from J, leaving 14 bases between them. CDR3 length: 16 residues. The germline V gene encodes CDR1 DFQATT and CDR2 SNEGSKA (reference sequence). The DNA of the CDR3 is TGCAGTGCTAGAGATAGGAGGAGCTGGTACCAAGAGACCCAGTACTTC. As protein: CSARDRRSWYQETQYF.

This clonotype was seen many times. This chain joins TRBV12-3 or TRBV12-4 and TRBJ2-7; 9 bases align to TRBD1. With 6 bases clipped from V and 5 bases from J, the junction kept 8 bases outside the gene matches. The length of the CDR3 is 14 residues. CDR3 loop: CASRGTGKLHEQYF. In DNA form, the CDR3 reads TGTGCCAGCAGAGGGACAGGGAAGCTGCACGAGCAGTACTTC.

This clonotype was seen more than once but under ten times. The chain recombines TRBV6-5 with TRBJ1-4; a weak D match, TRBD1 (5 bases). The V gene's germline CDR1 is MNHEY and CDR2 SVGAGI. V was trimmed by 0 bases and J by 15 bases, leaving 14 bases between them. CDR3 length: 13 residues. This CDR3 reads CASSYSPGGYVFF. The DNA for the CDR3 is TGTGCCAGCAGTTACTCCCCCGGGGGGTACGTGTTTTTT.

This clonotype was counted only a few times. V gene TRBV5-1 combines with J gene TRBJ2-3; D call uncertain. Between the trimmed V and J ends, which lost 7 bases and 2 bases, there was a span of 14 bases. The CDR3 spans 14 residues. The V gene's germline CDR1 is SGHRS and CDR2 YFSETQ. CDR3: CASFKDGITDTQYF. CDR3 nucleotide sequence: TGCGCCAGCTTTAAGGACGGAATCACAGATACGCAGTATTTT.

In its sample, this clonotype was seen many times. Here the CDR3 reads CAIPGYGYTF. The CDR3 DNA reads as TGTGCCATTCCAGGGTATGGCTACACCTTC. The J gene is TRBJ1-2, the V gene TRBV2; maybe TRBD1 (5 bases). The CDR3 has 10 amino acids. V lost 10 bases and J 5 bases, leaving 8 bases between the germline ends. The germline CDR1 and CDR2 sequences are SNHLY and FYNNEI.

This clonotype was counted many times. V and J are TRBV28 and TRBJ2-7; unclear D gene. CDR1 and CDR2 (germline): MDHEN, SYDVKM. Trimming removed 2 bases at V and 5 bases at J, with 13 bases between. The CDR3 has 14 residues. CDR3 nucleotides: TGTGCCAGCAGTTTACCCGTCGATGAGCACGAGCAGTACTTC. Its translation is CASSLPVDEHEQYF.

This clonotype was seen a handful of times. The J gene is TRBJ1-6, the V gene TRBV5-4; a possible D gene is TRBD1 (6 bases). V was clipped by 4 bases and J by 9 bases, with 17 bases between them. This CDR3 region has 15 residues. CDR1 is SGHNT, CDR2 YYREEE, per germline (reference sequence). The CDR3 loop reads CASSVEQGLGSPLHF. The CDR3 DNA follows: TGTGCCAGCAGCGTGGAACAGGGATTAGGTTCACCCCTCCACTTT.

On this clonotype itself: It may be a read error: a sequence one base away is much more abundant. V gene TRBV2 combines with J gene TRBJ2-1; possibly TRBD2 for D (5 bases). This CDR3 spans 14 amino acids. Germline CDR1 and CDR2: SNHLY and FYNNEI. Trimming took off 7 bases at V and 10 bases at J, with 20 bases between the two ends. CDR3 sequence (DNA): TGTGCCAGCATCCGACTATCGGGCGATCCCGAGCAGTTCTTC. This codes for CASIRLSGDPEQFF.

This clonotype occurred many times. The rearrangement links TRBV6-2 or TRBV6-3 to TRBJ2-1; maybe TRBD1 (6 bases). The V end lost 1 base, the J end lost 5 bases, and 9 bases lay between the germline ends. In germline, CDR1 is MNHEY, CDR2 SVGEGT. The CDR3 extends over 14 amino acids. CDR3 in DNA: TGTGCCAGCAGTTACTTACGACAGGACAATGAGCAGTTCTTC. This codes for CASSYLRQDNEQFF.

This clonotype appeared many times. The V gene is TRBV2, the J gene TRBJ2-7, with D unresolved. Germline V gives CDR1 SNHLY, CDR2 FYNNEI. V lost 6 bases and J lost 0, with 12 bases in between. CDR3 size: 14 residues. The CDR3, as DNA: TGTGCCAGCAGCGAGCGCAGGAGCTCCTACGAGCAGTACTTC. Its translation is CASSERRSSYEQYF.

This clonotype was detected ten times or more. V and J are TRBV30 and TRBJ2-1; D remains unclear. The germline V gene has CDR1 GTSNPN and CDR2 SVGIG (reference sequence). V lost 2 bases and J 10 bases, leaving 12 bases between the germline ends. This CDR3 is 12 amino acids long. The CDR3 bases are TGTGCCTGGAGTTTGACCAACCAAGAGCAGTTCTTC. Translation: CAWSLTNQEQFF.

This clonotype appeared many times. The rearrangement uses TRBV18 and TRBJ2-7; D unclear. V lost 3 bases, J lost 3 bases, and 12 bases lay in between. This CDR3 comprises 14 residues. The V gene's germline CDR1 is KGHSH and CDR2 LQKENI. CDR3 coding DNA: TGTGCCAGCTCACCGGTGCAGACTGACTACGAGCAGTACTTC. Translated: CASSPVQTDYEQYF.

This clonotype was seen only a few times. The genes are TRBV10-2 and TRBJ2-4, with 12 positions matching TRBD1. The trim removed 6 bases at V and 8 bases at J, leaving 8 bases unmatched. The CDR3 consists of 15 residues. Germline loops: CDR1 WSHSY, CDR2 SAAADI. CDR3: CASRRGQGARDIQYF. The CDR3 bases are TGCGCCAGCAGGAGGGGACAGGGGGCGAGGGACATTCAGTACTTC.

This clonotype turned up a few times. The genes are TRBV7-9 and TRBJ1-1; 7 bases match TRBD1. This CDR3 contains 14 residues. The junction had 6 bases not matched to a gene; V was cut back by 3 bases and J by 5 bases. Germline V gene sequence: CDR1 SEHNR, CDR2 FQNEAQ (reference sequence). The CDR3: CASSFYDRETEAFF. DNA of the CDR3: TGTGCCAGCAGCTTCTACGACAGGGAAACTGAAGCTTTCTTT.